Following are 2 T cell receptor beta chains from one sample sequenced in a study of T cells in localized non-small cell lung cancer. The protocol was immunoSEQ multiplex PCR, while the TCRdb copy is restricted to in-frame clones and leaves out a portion. The data hold about 20,000 clones, with around nine tenths observed a single time. Sequencing was performed on peripheral blood, taken before any cancer treatment. The receptors shown here come from a man between 35 and 75 years old with stage I lung adenocarcinoma.

This chain connects TRBV5-6 to TRBJ1-5; the match to TRBD1 covers 8 bases. J lost 0 bases, V lost 4 bases, and 9 bases had no gene match. Germline CDR1 is SGHDT and CDR2 is YYEEEE. This CDR3 region has 17 residues. Here the CDR3 DNA reads TGTGCCAGCAGCGTCCGTGGACAGGGTTATAGCAATCAGCCCCAGCATTTT. Protein sequence: CASSVRGQGYSNQPQHF.

This clone was counted a single time. This rearrangement joins TRBV10-2 to TRBJ2-7, with no clear D. Trimming took off 5 bases at V and 6 bases at J, with 14 bases between the two ends. The CDR3 spans 13 residues. CDR1 and CDR2 (germline): WSHSY, SAAADI. The CDR3 sequence: CASSSEPRREQYF. Here the CDR3 DNA reads TGCGCCAGCAGTTCTGAACCTCGGCGCGAGCAGTACTTC.